This is a list of T cell receptor beta chains from one sample in a study of beta chain features in type 1 diabetes. This table comes from immunoSEQ multiplex PCR, and its TCRdb copy is limited to in-frame clones, with some not included. The data show about 620,000 clones, with 15% to 17% seen just once and 0.093% held by the top ten. Sequencing used naive CD4+ T cells from blood. These receptors were taken from a man between 18 and 29 years old in good health. CDR3s include the opening cysteine and the closing phenylalanine or tryptophan.

V gene: TRBV5-1
J gene: TRBJ1-4
CDR3 protein: CASSSSHGTNEKLFF

V gene: TRBV29-1
J gene: TRBJ2-3
CDR3 protein: CSVEGTTRTDTQYF

V gene: TRBV28
J gene: TRBJ2-7
CDR3 protein: CASSLGGSHEQYF

V gene: TRBV5-4
J gene: TRBJ2-4
CDR3 protein: CASSQDSVGVAKNIQYF

V gene: TRBV5-1
J gene: TRBJ1-1
CDR3 protein: CASSLRASNTEAFF

V gene: TRBV28
J gene: TRBJ1-4
CDR3 protein: CASSLPGVREKLFF

V gene: TRBV15
J gene: TRBJ2-7
CDR3 protein: CATSRGQTYEQYF

V gene: TRBV7-9
J gene: TRBJ2-7
CDR3 protein: CASSFRQVSYEQYF

V gene: TRBV5-1
J gene: TRBJ2-2
CDR3 protein: CASSPIVTVYTGELFF

V gene: TRBV9
J gene: TRBJ2-1
CDR3 protein: CASSAGQASSYNEQFF

V gene: TRBV19
J gene: TRBJ1-5
CDR3 protein: CASSDLRVHQPQHF

V gene: TRBV7-2
J gene: TRBJ1-4
CDR3 protein: CASSLSGGGGEKLFF

V gene: TRBV28
J gene: TRBJ2-7
CDR3 protein: CASSLYVRGRYEQYF

V gene: TRBV5-1
J gene: TRBJ2-7
CDR3 protein: CASTKDRAGYEQYF

V gene: TRBV9
J gene: TRBJ2-3
CDR3 protein: CASSSVTGRNTDTQYF

V gene: TRBV19
J gene: TRBJ1-6
CDR3 protein: CASSLTGVKNSPLHF

V gene: TRBV7-2
J gene: TRBJ2-1
CDR3 protein: CASSSLNVQFF

V gene: TRBV4-2
J gene: TRBJ1-2
CDR3 protein: CASSQEQTNYGYTF

V gene: TRBV18
J gene: TRBJ1-1
CDR3 protein: CASSPSMNTEAFF

V gene: TRBV7-2
J gene: TRBJ2-7
CDR3 protein: CASSFTSGGAHEQYF

V gene: TRBV5-1
J gene: TRBJ2-2
CDR3 protein: CASSLDAGELFF

V gene: TRBV5-1
J gene: TRBJ2-7
CDR3 protein: CASSLTAYEQYF

V gene: TRBV7-9
J gene: TRBJ1-5
CDR3 protein: CASSPPGPGNQPQHF

V gene: TRBV28
J gene: TRBJ2-7
CDR3 protein: CASSPSGLYEQYF

V gene: TRBV11-2
J gene: TRBJ1-1
CDR3 protein: CASSQRLAWNTEAFF

V gene: TRBV4-1
J gene: TRBJ2-1
CDR3 protein: CASSRTSGNGGEQFF

V gene: TRBV7-2
J gene: TRBJ2-1
CDR3 protein: CASSTQRGLAAFF

V gene: TRBV19
J gene: TRBJ2-2
CDR3 protein: CASALGHLNTGELFF

V gene: TRBV7-2
J gene: TRBJ2-3
CDR3 protein: CASSLTRSSTDTQYF

V gene: TRBV9
J gene: TRBJ1-2
CDR3 protein: CASSASTGPTLYGYTF

V gene: TRBV7-3
J gene: TRBJ2-3
CDR3 protein: CASSSMGYQAQYF

V gene: TRBV4-3
J gene: TRBJ1-2
CDR3 protein: CASSQDRRQTYGYTF

V gene: TRBV7-2
J gene: TRBJ1-1
CDR3 protein: CASSSQGWITEAFF

V gene: TRBV30
J gene: TRBJ1-1
CDR3 protein: CAWSPTHNTEAFF

V gene: TRBV10-3
J gene: TRBJ2-1
CDR3 protein: CAIRPGQGAFEQFF

V gene: TRBV4-2
J gene: TRBJ2-3
CDR3 protein: CASSRLGEGTDTQYF

V gene: TRBV7-3
J gene: TRBJ1-2
CDR3 protein: CASSPSTGLGGYTF

V gene: TRBV11-1
J gene: TRBJ2-5
CDR3 protein: CASSQGDSLAQYF

V gene: TRBV18
J gene: TRBJ2-4
CDR3 protein: CASSPIESLAKNIQYF

V gene: TRBV28
J gene: TRBJ1-5
CDR3 protein: CASSSTGLNQPQHF

V gene: TRBV29-1
J gene: TRBJ2-5
CDR3 protein: CSARTGQETQYF

V gene: TRBV25-1
J gene: TRBJ1-5
CDR3 protein: CASTPSGGGNQPQHF

V gene: TRBV28
J gene: TRBJ1-1
CDR3 protein: CASSRTGLRFTEAFF

V gene: TRBV28
J gene: TRBJ2-1
CDR3 protein: CASSPSSHNEQFF

V gene: TRBV27
J gene: TRBJ1-2
CDR3 protein: CASGDSWAGYTF

V gene: TRBV30
J gene: TRBJ1-3
CDR3 protein: CAWSRRLSSGNTIYF

V gene: TRBV11-2
J gene: TRBJ1-2
CDR3 protein: CASSLGRRDGYGYTF

V gene: TRBV5-6
J gene: TRBJ2-5
CDR3 protein: CASSADRTQYF